Each of the 13 T cell receptor beta chains below was sequenced from the same sample in a study of technical replicates of blood from several donors. TCRdb's copy holds only in-frame clones and misses some; the assay was immunoSEQ multiplex PCR. The data show 65,000 to 85,000 clones, about 93% seen once. The sample taken for sequencing was T cells isolated from PBMCs. Receptors originate from a human donor in good health.

In DNA, the CDR3 is TGTGCCAGCAGCGCAGGTTACGGGAACTACGAGCAGTACTTC. As protein: CASSAGYGNYEQYF. This chain uses TRBV5-6 with TRBJ2-7, with TRBD2 as a possible D gene (5 bases). The V and J ends lost 4 bases and 3 bases respectively, with 14 bases between them. The CDR3 length is 14 residues. The germline CDR1 and CDR2 sequences are SGHDT and YYEEEE. Full variable domain (missing parts from reference TRBV5-6 and TRBJ2-7): DAGVTQSPTHLIKTRGQQVTLRCSPKSGHDTVSWYQQALGQGPQFIFQYYEEEERQRGNFPDRFSGHQFPNYSSELNVNALLLGDSALYLCASSAGYGNYEQYFGPGTRLTVT.

The chain employs TRBV21-1 and TRBJ1-4; the listed D gene, TRBD1, was not tested against the DNA. TRBV21-1 is listed as a pseudogene. The CDR3 is made up of 14 amino acids. CDR3 DNA sequence: TGTGCCAGCAGCAAGAAGACAGGCACCGAAAAACTGTTTTTT. It is translated as CASSKKTGTEKLFF.

The chain couples TRBV27 to TRBJ1-4, with 8 bases fitting TRBD1. Losses at the gene ends were 3 bases for V and 8 bases for J; bases not matched to a gene: 5. The CDR3 has 14 amino acids. CDR1 is MNHEY, CDR2 SMNVEV, per germline (reference sequence). CDR3 region: CASSLDREGEKLFF. The CDR3, as DNA: TGTGCCAGCAGTTTGGACAGGGAAGGGGAAAAACTGTTTTTT.

The V gene is TRBV5-1, the J gene TRBJ2-2, with 7 bases matching TRBD1. Germline values: CDR1 SGHRS, CDR2 YFSETQ. The CDR3 is 13 amino acids. The V and J ends lost 4 bases and 7 bases, in that order; junction bases with no gene match: 4. CDR3 DNA: TGCGCCAGCAGCATGACAGGGCTCGGGGAGCTGTTTTTT. Translated, it gives CASSMTGLGELFF.

The chain is built from TRBV4-1 and TRBJ2-1; possibly TRBD2 for D (6 bases). Trimming left V 4 bases short and J 0 bases short, with 13 bases between. This CDR3 is 16 amino acids long. Looked up from germline, CDR1 is MGHRA and CDR2 is YSYEKL. As DNA, the CDR3 is TGCGCCAGCAGCCCTCGGACTATGAGCTCCTACAATGAGCAGTTCTTC. It yields the protein CASSPRTMSSYNEQFF.

V and J are TRBV9 and TRBJ2-1, with 10 bases lining up with TRBD2. Germline V gene sequence: CDR1 SGDLS, CDR2 YYNGEE. This CDR3 has 16 residues. V shed 0 bases, J shed 4 bases, and the junction held 4 bases outside the gene matches. The CDR3 nucleotides read TGTGCCAGCAGCGTAGGTCTAGCGGGAGTTTACAATGAGCAGTTCTTC. Translating it yields CASSVGLAGVYNEQFF.

The CDR3: CASRARGREGNQPQHF. CDR3 coding DNA: TGTGCCAGCAGGGCCAGGGGGCGAGAGGGCAATCAGCCCCAGCATTTT. The J gene is TRBJ1-5, the V gene TRBV2; 8 nucleotides line up with TRBD1. J lost 2 bases, V lost 6 bases, and 9 bases had no gene match. The CDR3 runs 16 residues. CDR1 is SNHLY, CDR2 FYNNEI, per germline.

The chain recombines TRBV7-9 with TRBJ2-2, with D possibly matching TRBD1 (5 bases). Trimming left V 3 bases short and J 0 bases short, with 11 bases between. Germline values: CDR1 SEHNR, CDR2 FQNEAQ (reference sequence). The CDR3 sequence is 16 residues long. Here the CDR3 reads CASSFKGLANTGELFF. The CDR3 nucleotides are TGTGCCAGCAGCTTTAAGGGGCTGGCGAACACCGGGGAGCTGTTTTTT.

The J gene is TRBJ2-7, the V gene TRBV30; TRBD2 matches at 10 bases. The germline V gene has CDR1 GTSNPN and CDR2 SVGIG (reference sequence). V was clipped by 0 bases and J by 3 bases; unmatched bases: 5. This CDR3 has 15 amino acids. The CDR3 nucleotides are TGTGCCTGGAGTGTCAGCGGGAGGGCCATCTACGAGCAGTACTTC. As protein: CAWSVSGRAIYEQYF.

The chain uses TRBV13 and TRBJ2-1, with TRBD2 identical over 13 bases. Trimming cost V 4 bases and J 9 bases; bases outside gene matches: 6. The CDR3 consists of 15 residues. Germline V lookup: CDR1 PRHDT, CDR2 FYEKMQ (reference sequence). This CDR3 reads CASSSGLAGDGEQFF. The CDR3 nucleotides read TGTGCCAGCAGCTCAGGACTAGCGGGAGATGGTGAGCAGTTCTTC.

The chain carries TRBV4-2 and TRBJ2-3; 9 nucleotides line up with TRBD2. The germline CDR1 and CDR2 sequences are LGHNA and YNFKEQ. The CDR3 totals 16 residues. With V trimmed by 0 bases and J by 2 bases, 3 bases remained unmatched. DNA for the CDR3: TGTGCCAGCAGCCAAGACCAGCGGGAGGTCACAGATACGCAGTATTTT. Protein sequence: CASSQDQREVTDTQYF.

This rearrangement joins TRBV6-8 to TRBJ2-3, with 9 bases that match TRBD1. Germline CDR1 reads MNHGY; CDR2 reads SAAAGT. The length of the CDR3 is 15 residues. Trimming at V came to 5 bases and at J to 2 bases, leaving 5 bases not matched to a gene. Here the CDR3 DNA reads TGTGCCAGCAGTATCGACAGGGGGGACACAGATACGCAGTATTTT. It codes for CASSIDRGDTDTQYF.

The rearrangement joins TRBV11-2 to TRBJ2-2; a weak D match, TRBD2 (6 bases). V was cut by 2 bases and J by 1 base, with 11 bases left in between. The CDR3 extends over 16 amino acids. Germline CDR1 reads SGHAT; CDR2 reads FQNNGV. In nucleotides, the CDR3 is TGTGCCAGCAGCTTATTTCGGGGGAGGAACACCGGGGAGCTGTTTTTT. This encodes CASSLFRGRNTGELFF.